This passage covers 18 T cell receptor beta chains from one sample sequenced in a study of blood T cell repertoires in COVID-19. Profiling relied on immunoSEQ multiplex PCR, and the TCRdb table lists in-frame clones only, not all of them. The profile shows about 70,000 clones, 90% of them singletons. Material for sequencing was peripheral blood. Receptor source: a man aged 45-65 years with acute or convalescent COVID-19.

The CDR3 nucleotides read TGTGCCAGCAGTTGGGGCGCGGGGGGGCGAGAAAAACTGTTTTTT. Translated: CASSWGAGGREKLFF. The chain recombines TRBV28 with TRBJ1-4, with D possibly being TRBD1 (6 bases). Trimming cost V 4 bases and J 8 bases, with 17 bases left between them. From germline, CDR1 is MDHEN and CDR2 SYDVKM. The CDR3 extends over 15 amino acids.

The chain carries TRBV28 and TRBJ1-3; D perhaps matches TRBD1 (5 bases). Trimming cost V 6 bases and J 7 bases, with 13 bases left between them. Germline CDR1 and CDR2: MDHEN and SYDVKM. This CDR3 contains 13 residues. CDR3 bases: TGTGCCAGCAGGGGTCACCGGGGGAACACCATATATTTT. This sequence encodes CASRGHRGNTIYF. Looking up the rest from reference TRBV28 and TRBJ1-3 gives the full variable domain: DVKVTQSSRYLVKRTGEKVFLECVQDMDHENMFWYRQDPGLGLRLIYFSYDVKMKEKGDIPEGYSVSREKKERFSLILESASTNQTSMYLCASRGHRGNTIYFGEGSWLTVV.

J is TRBJ2-3 and V is TRBV28, with a tentative D call TRBD1 (5 bases). CDR3 length: 15 amino acids. The V end was cut by 4 bases, the J end by 5 bases, with 16 bases between. Germline CDR1 MDHEN, CDR2 SYDVKM. The CDR3 region has the DNA TGTGCCAGCAGTTCGGCAGCCGCCCAGGGAGATACGCAGTATTTT. Encoded protein: CASSSAAAQGDTQYF.

This clone was counted only a few times. The chain combines TRBV9 with TRBJ2-3; D might be TRBD2 (7 bases). Germline loops: CDR1 SGDLS, CDR2 YYNGEE. With 0 bases removed from V and 4 bases from J, the gap between germline ends came to 9 bases. This CDR3 comprises 14 residues. The CDR3, as DNA: TGTGCCAGCAGCGTAGGCGGGGGCTCAGATACGCAGTATTTT. Translation gives CASSVGGGSDTQYF.

The rearrangement links TRBV4-3 to TRBJ2-5, with D maybe TRBD1 (6 bases). Germline V lookup: CDR1 LGHNA, CDR2 YSLEER. CDR3 size: 15 residues. V was shortened by 5 bases and J by 1 base, with 14 bases between the two germline ends. The CDR3 bases are TGCGCCAGCAGCGGGGGCGTCGGCAGCCAAGAGACCCAGTACTTC. As protein: CASSGGVGSQETQYF.

In its sample, this clone was seen once. V and J are TRBV7-2 and TRBJ1-1; D gene uncertain. Germline V gene lookup returns CDR1 SGHTA and CDR2 FQGNSA. The CDR3 has 14 amino acids. V lost 4 bases, J lost 0 bases, and 9 bases lay in between. CDR3 coding DNA: TGTGCCAGCAGCTCTAGAGGGATGAACACTGAAGCTTTCTTT. Translating it yields CASSSRGMNTEAFF.

A single count supports this clone. The CDR3 DNA reads TGTGCCAGCAGCTATAACAGGGACGAGACCCAGTACTTC. Its translation: CASSYNRDETQYF. This chain joins TRBV7-2 and TRBJ2-5; a weak D match, TRBD1 (6 bases). Per germline, CDR1 SGHTA and CDR2 FQGNSA. The CDR3 runs to 13 residues. Trimming shortened V by 4 bases and J by 5 bases, and 11 bases separated the two germline ends.

V is TRBV6-6 and J is TRBJ2-7; D possibly corresponds to TRBD1 (6 bases). This CDR3 spans 13 amino acids. Germline loops: CDR1 MNHNY, CDR2 SVGAGI (reference sequence). V shed 4 bases and J shed 4 bases, with 11 bases lying between them. The CDR3: CASSLGAEYEQYF. CDR3 in DNA: TGTGCCAGCAGTTTGGGGGCAGAGTACGAGCAGTACTTC.

The chain is built from TRBV5-1 and TRBJ2-7; weak D call: TRBD2 (6 bases). Looked up from germline, CDR1 is SGHRS and CDR2 is YFSETQ. This CDR3 region has 15 residues. Deletions cut 0 bases from V and 0 bases from J, with 10 bases between. CDR3 amino acids: CASSLEVGSSYEQYF. For the CDR3, the DNA is TGCGCCAGCAGCTTGGAAGTCGGGAGCTCCTACGAGCAGTACTTC.

The genes are TRBV12-3 or TRBV12-4 and TRBJ1-1, with a possible D match to TRBD1 (6 bases). The germline V and J ends were trimmed by 7 bases and 11 bases, with 20 bases remaining between them. This CDR3 has 13 amino acids. CDR3 sequence: CASIPGHAIPAFF. CDR3 sequence (DNA): TGTGCCAGCATCCCGGGACACGCGATCCCGGCTTTCTTT.

V is TRBV3-1 (or the pseudogene TRBV3-2) and J is TRBJ2-3; D remains unclear. CDR1 is LGHDT, CDR2 YNNKEL, per germline (reference sequence). V gave up 2 bases and J gave up 0 bases, with 9 bases separating them. The CDR3 covers 15 residues. The chain's CDR3 is CASSQTHLSTDTQYF. The CDR3 DNA reads TGTGCCAGCAGCCAAACCCATCTAAGCACAGATACGCAGTATTTT.

The V and J genes are TRBV30 and TRBJ1-1; D gene unclear. Germline CDR1 and CDR2: GTSNPN and SVGIG (reference sequence). This CDR3 spans 13 amino acids. The V end was cut by 0 bases, the J end by 1 base, with 6 bases between. The CDR3 region is CAWSVLWNTEAFF. The CDR3 DNA is TGTGCCTGGAGTGTACTCTGGAACACTGAAGCTTTCTTT.

The gene calls are TRBV15 and TRBJ2-2, with 8 nucleotides matching TRBD2. The CDR3 loop spans 19 amino acids. V lost 3 bases and J lost 1; bases outside the gene matches: 13. Germline V gene data show CDR1 as LNHNV and CDR2 as YYDKDF (reference sequence). The CDR3 nucleotides read TGTGCCACCAGCAGTCCCGGGACTAGACCTAAATTGAACACCGGGGAGCTGTTTTTT. Translated: CATSSPGTRPKLNTGELFF.

This chain joins TRBV7-9 and TRBJ2-7, with 8 bases identical to TRBD1. The V gene end was trimmed by 5 bases and the J gene end by 5 bases; junction bases not matched to a gene: 11. This CDR3 is 15 amino acids long. The germline V gene encodes CDR1 SEHNR and CDR2 FQNEAQ (reference sequence). CDR3 nucleotide sequence: TGTGCCAGCAGCCCACCACCTTACAGGGGGAACGAGCAGTACTTC. Protein product: CASSPPPYRGNEQYF.

The chain couples TRBV7-3 to TRBJ2-2; 7 nucleotides agree with TRBD2. This CDR3 has 16 residues. Germline V lookup: CDR1 SGHTA, CDR2 FQGTGA. V was clipped by 5 bases and J by 6 bases; unmatched bases: 12. The CDR3 DNA reads TGTGCCAGCAGCCCCAGCGGGAAGTTGGGACCCGGGGAGCTGTTTTTT. Protein sequence: CASSPSGKLGPGELFF.

The CDR3 region is CASSLAGIGTREQYF. The DNA of the CDR3 is TGTGCCAGCAGCCTGGCGGGAATCGGCACTCGGGAGCAGTACTTC. The chain employs TRBV5-4 and TRBJ2-7, with a weak D call TRBD2 (6 bases). V lost 4 bases and J 7 bases, leaving 21 bases between the germline ends. The CDR3 runs 15 residues. CDR1 is SGHNT and CDR2 is YYREEE in the germline V gene (reference sequence).

This chain connects TRBV7-9 to TRBJ2-7; TRBD2 aligns across 8 bases. CDR3 length: 16 amino acids. The junction had 5 bases not matched to a gene; V was cut back by 0 bases and J by 1 base. CDR1 and CDR2 (germline): SEHNR, FQNEAQ (reference sequence). Here the CDR3 reads CASSLAAGGRSYEQYF. For the CDR3, the DNA is TGTGCCAGCAGCTTAGCGGCGGGGGGACGGTCCTACGAGCAGTACTTC. The complete variable domain, with remaining parts taken from reference TRBV7-9 and TRBJ2-7, reads DTGVSQNPRHKITKRGQNVTFRCDPISEHNRLYWYRQTLGQGPEFLTYFQNEAQLEKSRLLSDRFSAERPKGSFSTLEIQRTEQGDSAMYLCASSLAAGGRSYEQYFGPGTRLTVT.

The chain combines TRBV5-4 with TRBJ1-2, with D perhaps TRBD1 (6 bases). CDR3 length equals 15 residues. V was cut by 4 bases and J by 4 bases, with 17 bases left in between. CDR1 and CDR2 from the germline V gene are SGHNT and YYREEE (reference sequence). The DNA for the CDR3 is TGTGCCAGCAGCCAGGGGCAGACGAGGGCCTATGGCTACACCTTC. As protein: CASSQGQTRAYGYTF. The variable domain in full, completed from reference TRBV5-4 and TRBJ1-2, reads ETGVTQSPTHLIKTRGQQVTLRCSSQSGHNTVSWYQQALGQGPQFIFQYYREEENGRGNFPPRFSGLQFPNYSSELNVNALELDDSALYLCASSQGQTRAYGYTFGSGTRLTVV.